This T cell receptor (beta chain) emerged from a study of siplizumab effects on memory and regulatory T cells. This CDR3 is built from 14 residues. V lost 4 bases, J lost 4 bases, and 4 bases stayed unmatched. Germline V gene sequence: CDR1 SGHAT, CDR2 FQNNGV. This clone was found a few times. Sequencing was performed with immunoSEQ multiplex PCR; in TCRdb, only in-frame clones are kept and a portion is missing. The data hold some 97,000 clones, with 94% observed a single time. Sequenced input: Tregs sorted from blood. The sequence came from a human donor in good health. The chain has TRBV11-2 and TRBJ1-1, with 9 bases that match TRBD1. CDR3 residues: CASSSDRGGTEAFF. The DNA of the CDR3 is TGTGCCAGCAGCTCCGACAGGGGGGGCACTGAAGCTTTCTTT. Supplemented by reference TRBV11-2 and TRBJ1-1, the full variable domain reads EAGVAQSPRYKIIEKRQSVAFWCNPISGHATLYWYQQILGQGPKLLIQFQNNGVVDDSQLPKDRFSAERLKGVDSTLKIQPAKLEDSAVYLCASSSDRGGTEAFFGQGTRLTVV.